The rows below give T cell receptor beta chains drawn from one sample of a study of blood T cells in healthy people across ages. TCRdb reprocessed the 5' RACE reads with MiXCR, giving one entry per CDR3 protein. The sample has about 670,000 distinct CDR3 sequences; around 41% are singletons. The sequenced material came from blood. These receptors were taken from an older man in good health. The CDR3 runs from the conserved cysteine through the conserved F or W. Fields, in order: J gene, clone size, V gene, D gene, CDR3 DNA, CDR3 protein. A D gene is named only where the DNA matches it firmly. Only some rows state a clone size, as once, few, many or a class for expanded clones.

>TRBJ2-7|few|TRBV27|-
TGTGCCAGCAGTTTAAGCAGGGACTACGAGCAGTACTTC
CASSLSRDYEQYF
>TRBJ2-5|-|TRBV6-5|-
TGTGCCAGCAGTTTCCGCGGGGCAGGAATTCAAGAGACCCAGTACTTC
CASSFRGAGIQETQYF
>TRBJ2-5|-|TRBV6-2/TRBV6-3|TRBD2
TGTGCCAGCACCTCGGGACTAGCCGGGGGCAAACAAGAGACCCAGTACTTC
CASTSGLAGGKQETQYF
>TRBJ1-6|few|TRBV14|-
TGTGCCAGCAGCGAGAGAAGGGACTCGGTGGGACCCCTCCACTTT
CASSERRDSVGPLHF
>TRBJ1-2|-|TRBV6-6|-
TGTGCCAGCATGGGCAGGGAGAGAACTAACTATGGCTACACCTTC
CASMGRERTNYGYTF
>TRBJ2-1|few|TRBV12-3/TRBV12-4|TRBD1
TGTGCCAGCAGCGATACAGGGGACCCCTACAATGAGCAGTTCTTC
CASSDTGDPYNEQFF
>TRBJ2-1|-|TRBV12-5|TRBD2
TGTGCTAGTGGTTCACCGGGACTAGTGGCCTACGAGCAGTTCTTC
CASGSPGLVAYEQFF
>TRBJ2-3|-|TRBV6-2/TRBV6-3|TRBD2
TGTGCCAGCAGGTCCGGACTAGTCCGCACAGATACGCAGTATTTT
CASRSGLVRTDTQYF
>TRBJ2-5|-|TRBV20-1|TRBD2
TGCAGTGCCGGGGGGCGTCCAGCGGGGGTTGCAGAGACCCAGTACTTC
CSAGGRPAGVAETQYF
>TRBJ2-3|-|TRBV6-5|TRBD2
TGTGCCAGCAGTTACGGGATAGCGGGGGGCACAGATACGCAGTATTTT
CASSYGIAGGTDTQYF
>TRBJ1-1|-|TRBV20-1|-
TGCAGTGCTAGTTTCAGTATGAACACTGAAGCTTTCTTT
CSASFSMNTEAFF
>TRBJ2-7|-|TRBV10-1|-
TGCGCCAGCAGTGAGATGGCAGGCTACCCCTACGAGCAGTACTTC
CASSEMAGYPYEQYF
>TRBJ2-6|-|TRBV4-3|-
TGCGCCAGCAGCCAAATACTGGGGGCCAACGTCCTGACTTTC
CASSQILGANVLTF
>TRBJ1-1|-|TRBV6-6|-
TGTGCCAGCAGCCGCGGGGGGGAGGGCACTGAAGCTTTCTTT
CASSRGGEGTEAFF
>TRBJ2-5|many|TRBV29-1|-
TGCAGCGTGGTCACAGGGCGATTGGAGACCCAGTACTTC
CSVVTGRLETQYF
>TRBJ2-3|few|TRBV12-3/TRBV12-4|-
TGTGCCAGCACCGTTACAGGGGGGGGTAATACAGATACGCAGTATTTT
CASTVTGGGNTDTQYF
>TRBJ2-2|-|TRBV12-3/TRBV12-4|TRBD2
TGTGCCAGCAGACCCGGGCAGGGAGGGACCGGGGAGCTGTTTTTT
CASRPGQGGTGELFF
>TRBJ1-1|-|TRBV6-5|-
TGTGCCAGCAGTCGTTCCGGACAGACGAACACTGAAGCTTTCTTT
CASSRSGQTNTEAFF
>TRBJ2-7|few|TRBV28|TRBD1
TGTGCCAGTCTCGAAACCGGGAGGACAGGGGTATCCTACGAGCAGTACTTC
CASLETGRTGVSYEQYF
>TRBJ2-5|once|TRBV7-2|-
TGTGCCAGCAGCGTAGAGTCATCCTGGGGGGCCCAGTACTTC
CASSVESSWGAQYF
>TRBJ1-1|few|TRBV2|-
TGTGCCAGCAGGGCGACGGGTCTCTCTGAAGCTTTCTTT
CASRATGLSEAFF
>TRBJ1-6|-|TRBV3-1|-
TGTGCCAGCAGCCCCCGGGGGGGATTCAATAATTCACCCCTCCACTTT
CASSPRGGFNNSPLHF
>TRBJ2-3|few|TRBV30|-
TGTGCCTGGAAGACATTGGCTAGCACAGATACGCAGTATTTT
CAWKTLASTDTQYF
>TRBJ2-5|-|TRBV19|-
TGTGCCAGTAGTATATTGGGGGCCAAAGAGACCCAGTACTTC
CASSILGAKETQYF
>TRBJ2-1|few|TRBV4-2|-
TGTGCCAGCAGCCAAGAGGCCGGGGGCTCCTACAATGAGCAGTTCTTC
CASSQEAGGSYNEQFF
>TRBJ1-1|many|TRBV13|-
TGTGCCAGCAGCTCCCCTCGGACGGAGAACACTGAAGCTTTCTTT
CASSSPRTENTEAFF
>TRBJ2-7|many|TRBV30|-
TGTGCCTGGTCCTCGGGAGATTACGAGCAGTACTTC
CAWSSGDYEQYF
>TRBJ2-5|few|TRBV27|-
TGTGCCAGCAGTGTAGTGGGCAGGGAAGAGACCCAGTACTTC
CASSVVGREETQYF
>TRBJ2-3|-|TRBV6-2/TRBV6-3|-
TGTGCCAGCAACCGACCGACCACAGATACGCAGTATTTT
CASNRPTTDTQYF
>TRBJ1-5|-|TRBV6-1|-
TGTGCCAGCAGTGACAGGGTGCGGCAGCCCCAGCATTTT
CASSDRVRQPQHF
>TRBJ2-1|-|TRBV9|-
TGTGCCAGCAGTCCCCGGCACGGGCGAAACAATGAGCAGTTCTTC
CASSPRHGRNNEQFF
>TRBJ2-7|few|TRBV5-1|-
TGCGCCAGCAGCTTGGAACGGGGCCGGGGCGAGCAGTACTTC
CASSLERGRGEQYF
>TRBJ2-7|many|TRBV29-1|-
TGCAGCGTTAGTGAGGGAGCGAGGGAGCAGTACTTC
CSVSEGAREQYF
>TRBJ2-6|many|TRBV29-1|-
TGCAGCGTTTACAACTCTGGGGCCAACGTCCTGACTTTC
CSVYNSGANVLTF
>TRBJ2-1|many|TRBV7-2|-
TGTGCCAGCAGGGCCGGAACCCTCAATGAGCAGTTCTTC
CASRAGTLNEQFF
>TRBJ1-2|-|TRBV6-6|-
TGTGCCAGCTCGGTGCGAAACTATGGCTACACCTTC
CASSVRNYGYTF
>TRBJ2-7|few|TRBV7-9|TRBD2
TGTGCCAGCAGCTTACGCGGGAGGAGGGACAATGAGCAGTACTTC
CASSLRGRRDNEQYF
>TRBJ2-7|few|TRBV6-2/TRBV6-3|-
TGTGCCAGCAGTCCCTTTGAACAGGGCGACTCCTACGAGCAGTACTTC
CASSPFEQGDSYEQYF
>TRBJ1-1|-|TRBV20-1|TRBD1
TGCAGTGCTAGAGAATTTGGAGGGGGCGCGAACACTGAAGCTTTCTTT
CSAREFGGGANTEAFF
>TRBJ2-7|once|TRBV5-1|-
TGCGCCAGCAGCCAAGGACAGCGCGGTGTAAGCGAGCAGTACTTC
CASSQGQRGVSEQYF
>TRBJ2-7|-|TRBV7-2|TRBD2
TGTGCCAGCAGCTTAGCTCCAGCGGGAACCTCCTACGAGCAGTACTTC
CASSLAPAGTSYEQYF
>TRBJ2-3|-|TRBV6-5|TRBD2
TGTGCCAGCAGCTCATTCCCGCGGGGGGACACAGATACGCAGTATTTT
CASSSFPRGDTDTQYF
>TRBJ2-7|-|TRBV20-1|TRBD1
TGCAGTGCTAGGGTACAGGGGGCGAGCGACGAGCAGTACTTC
CSARVQGASDEQYF
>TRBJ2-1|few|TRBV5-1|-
TGCGCCAGCAGCACCTACAGACTTAGCTCCTACAATGAGCAGTTCTTC
CASSTYRLSSYNEQFF
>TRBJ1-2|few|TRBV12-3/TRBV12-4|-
TGTGCCAGCAGTTTAGCGTCGGCAGGTGGTAGCTACACCTTC
CASSLASAGGSYTF
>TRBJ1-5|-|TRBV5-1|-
TGCGCCAGCAGCACTGATGGACAGTACAATCAGCCCCAGCATTTT
CASSTDGQYNQPQHF
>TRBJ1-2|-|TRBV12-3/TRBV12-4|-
TGTGCCAGCGTTCTGGTCCAGGCTTCTAGCCATGGCTACACCTTC
CASVLVQASSHGYTF
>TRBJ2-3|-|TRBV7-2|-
TGTGCCAGCAGCCCTCCAGCCCCTTCGGGTACGCAGTATTTT
CASSPPAPSGTQYF
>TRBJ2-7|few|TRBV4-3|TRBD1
TGCGCCAGCAGCCTCCGGGACAGAGACCGAAAGGGCCACTACGAGCAGTACTTC
CASSLRDRDRKGHYEQYF
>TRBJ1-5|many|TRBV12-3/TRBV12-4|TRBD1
TGTGCCAGCACCCCTGGACAGGGCAATCAGCCCCAGCATTTT
CASTPGQGNQPQHF
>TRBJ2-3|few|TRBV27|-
TGTGCCAGCAGTTTATCGCGTCTTACAGATACGCAGTATTTT
CASSLSRLTDTQYF
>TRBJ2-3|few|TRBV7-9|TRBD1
TGTGCCAGCAGCTCATCAGGGGGCGCCACAGATACGCAGTATTTT
CASSSSGGATDTQYF
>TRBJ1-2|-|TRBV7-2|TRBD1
TGTGCCAGCAGCCCCCGGACAGGACTCTATGGCTACACCTTC
CASSPRTGLYGYTF
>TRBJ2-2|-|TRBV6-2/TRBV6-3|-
TGTGCCAGCTTCAGATCGAACACCGGGGAGCTGTTTTTT
CASFRSNTGELFF
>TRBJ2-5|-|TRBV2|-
TGTGCCAGCAGTGGACAGGGAGGGGCGGAGACCCAGTACTTC
CASSGQGGAETQYF